The next 16 T cell receptor beta chains were all read from a single sample in a study of T cells after yellow fever vaccination. TCRdb itself ran the 5' RACE reads through MiXCR, one entry per CDR3 protein. The table shows a few hundred thousand distinct CDR3 sequences, with around 3.6% occurring only once. Here the sequenced sample was PBMCs, taken on the day of the yellow fever booster vaccination. The receptor set was obtained from a man aged 18 to 29 who received the YFV17D yellow fever vaccine.

This clonotype appeared many times. This chain connects TRBV23-1 to TRBJ2-1, with D unresolved. TRBV23-1 is an ORF, and what it does is uncertain. Trimming took off 0 bases at V and 0 bases at J, with 6 bases between the two ends. There are 15 residues in the CDR3. DNA for the CDR3: TGCGCCAGCAGTCAATCGGCGATCTCCTACAATGAGCAGTTCTTC. Amino acid sequence: CASSQSAISYNEQFF.

In its sample, this clonotype was seen a few times. The chain joins TRBV7-9 to TRBJ2-5, with D perhaps TRBD1 or TRBD2 (5 bases each). Germline lookup yields CDR1 SEHNR and CDR2 FQNEAQ (reference sequence). Trimming stripped 3 bases from V and 4 bases from J, with 15 bases between. CDR3 length: 15 amino acids. CDR3 sequence: CASSFLQERGETQYF. DNA for the CDR3: TGTGCCAGCAGCTTTTTACAGGAACGGGGAGAGACCCAGTACTTC.

This clonotype was seen many times. The rearrangement uses TRBV5-1 and TRBJ2-1; D is unresolved. The CDR3 spans 12 residues. Trimming took off 4 bases at V and 3 bases at J, with 5 bases between the two ends. Per the germline V gene, CDR1 is SGHRS and CDR2 is YFSETQ. CDR3 DNA sequence: TGCGCCAGCAGCGTTATCTACAATGAGCAGTTCTTC. Amino acid sequence: CASSVIYNEQFF. Based on the CDR3 plus reference TRBV5-1 and TRBJ2-1, the full variable domain is KAGVTQTPRYLIKTRGQQVTLSCSPISGHRSVSWYQQTPGQGLQFLFEYFSETQRNKGNFPGRFSGRQFSNSRSEMNVSTLELGDSALYLCASSVIYNEQFFGPGTRLTVL.

In this sample, this clonotype turned up a few times. The genes are TRBV4-1 and TRBJ1-1; 10 nucleotides align to TRBD1. CDR1 and CDR2 from the germline V gene are MGHRA and YSYEKL. Unmatched junction bases numbered 4, after V lost 3 bases and J lost 6 bases. The CDR3 is 14 residues long. The CDR3 reads CASSQADRGPEAFF. CDR3 nucleotide sequence: TGCGCCAGCAGCCAGGCCGACAGGGGGCCTGAAGCTTTCTTT.

V and J are TRBV19 and TRBJ1-5; D is undetermined. V was cut by 3 bases and J by 5 bases, with 8 bases left in between. The V gene's germline CDR1 is LNHDA and CDR2 SQIVND (reference sequence). This CDR3 is built from 13 residues. The CDR3 is CASSINTDQPQHF. As DNA, the CDR3 is TGTGCCAGTAGTATCAATACGGATCAGCCCCAGCATTTT.

This clonotype was found many times. The chain recombines TRBV7-2 with TRBJ2-7, with 9 nucleotides matching TRBD1. From germline, CDR1 is SGHTA and CDR2 FQGNSA. Trimming at V came to 4 bases and at J to 4 bases, leaving 8 bases not matched to a gene. CDR3 length: 15 amino acids. CDR3 protein: CASSWSGTGSYEQYF. CDR3 in DNA: TGTGCCAGCAGCTGGTCCGGGACAGGGTCATACGAGCAGTACTTC.

This clonotype was detected a few times. This chain uses TRBV6-2 or TRBV6-3 with TRBJ1-5; no definite D call. Germline CDR1 is MNHEY and CDR2 is SVGEGT. The CDR3 is 15 residues long. The V end lost 2 bases, the J end lost 4 bases, and 12 bases lay between the germline ends. In nucleotides, the CDR3 is TGTGCCAGCAGTTACGGCCGGGCCCTAAATCAGCCCCAGCATTTT. It yields the protein CASSYGRALNQPQHF.

This chain joins TRBV18 and TRBJ1-5; no definite D call. Deletions cut 3 bases from V and 4 bases from J, with 10 bases between. Germline CDR1 and CDR2: KGHSH and LQKENI. The CDR3 loop spans 14 amino acids. The CDR3 loop reads CASSPRSRNQPQHF. The CDR3 DNA reads as TGTGCCAGCTCACCGAGGTCACGAAATCAGCCCCAGCATTTT.

The chain recombines TRBV10-3 with TRBJ1-5; 8 bases map to TRBD1. The CDR3 runs 14 residues. Germline assignment: CDR1 ENHRY and CDR2 SYGVKD. V gave up 4 bases and J gave up 1 base; unmatched junction bases: 0. CDR3 region: CAISGQGSNQPQHF. CDR3 DNA: TGTGCCATCAGTGGACAGGGGAGCAATCAGCCCCAGCATTTT.

The rearrangement links TRBV6-1 to TRBJ2-7; a weak D match, TRBD2 (5 bases). Trimming took 4 bases from V and 0 from J, leaving 13 bases between them. Germline-derived CDR1 and CDR2 are MNHNS and SASEGT. This CDR3 spans 15 amino acids. CDR3 residues: CASSVGIASSYEQYV. CDR3 nucleotide sequence: TGTGCCAGCAGTGTCGGGATCGCGAGCTCCTACGAGCAGTACGTC.

This chain joins TRBV9 and TRBJ1-2, with 10 bases matching TRBD1. The CDR3 runs 16 residues. Germline V gene sequence: CDR1 SGDLS, CDR2 YYNGEE. With V trimmed by 4 bases and J by 3 bases, 9 bases remained unmatched. Here the CDR3 DNA reads TGTGCCAGCAGCCGAGCCCGGACAGGGGGGTACTATGGCTACACCTTC. This encodes CASSRARTGGYYGYTF.

The chain uses TRBV4-2 and TRBJ1-3; no reliable D call. The germline V and J ends were trimmed by 0 bases and 0 bases, with 9 bases remaining between them. Germline CDR1 reads LGHNA; CDR2 reads YNFKEQ. This CDR3 region has 16 residues. The CDR3 spells CASSQEGQTSGNTIYF. CDR3 nucleotides: TGTGCCAGCAGCCAAGAAGGGCAGACCTCTGGAAACACCATATATTTT.

This clonotype was observed many times. This chain connects TRBV6-6 to TRBJ2-3, with 7 bases fitting TRBD1. The germline V gene has CDR1 MNHNY and CDR2 SVGAGI (reference sequence). This CDR3 is 16 amino acids long. Unmatched junction bases numbered 10, after V lost 2 bases and J lost 5 bases. This CDR3 is CASSYPTGVGGDTQYF. The DNA of the CDR3 is TGTGCCAGCAGTTACCCCACAGGGGTAGGGGGAGATACGCAGTATTTT.

This clonotype showed up many times. The rearrangement links TRBV20-1 to TRBJ2-3, with D unresolved. Germline CDR1 and CDR2: DFQATT and SNEGSKA (reference sequence). The V and J ends lost 1 base and 0 bases respectively, with 11 bases between them. The CDR3 loop spans 15 amino acids. The CDR3 bases are TGCAGTGCTAGAGGCCCCGAGATCAGCACAGATACGCAGTATTTT. It yields the protein CSARGPEISTDTQYF.

This clonotype was counted only a few times. This chain joins TRBV12-3 or TRBV12-4 and TRBJ1-2; TRBD1 agrees at 7 bases. Germline trimming cut 6 bases from V and 5 bases from J; bases unmatched to any gene: 6. The length of the CDR3 is 13 residues. This CDR3 reads CASRRDSPYGYTF. CDR3 nucleotides: TGTGCCAGCAGGCGGGACAGCCCATATGGCTACACCTTC.

In its sample, this clonotype was seen a few times. The CDR3 nucleotides are TGTGCCAGCAGCCACAGTACTAGCGGCCAAGAGACCCAGTACTTC. Protein: CASSHSTSGQETQYF. This chain uses TRBV3-1 with TRBJ2-5; 8 bases are shared with TRBD2. Germline loops: CDR1 LGHDT, CDR2 YNNKEL (reference sequence). The CDR3 is 15 amino acids. Trimming took 3 bases from V and 1 from J; bases not matched to a gene: 4.